Below are 15 T cell receptor beta chains sequenced from a single sample in a study of cytomegalovirus exposure and HLA in healthy donors. A multiplex PCR was run with 60 Vbeta primers and 13 Jbeta primers. The assay was immunoSEQ multiplex PCR, and TCRdb's table has in-frame clones only and misses some. This sample's table has fewer than 250,000 clones. Material: PBMCs. These receptors originate from a young woman in good health and CMV-seropositive.

The chain employs TRBV6-1 and TRBJ2-5; TRBD2 aligns across 9 bases. Germline lookup yields CDR1 MNHNS and CDR2 SASEGT. The CDR3 spans 15 residues. Germline trimming cut 4 bases from V and 3 bases from J; bases unmatched to any gene: 6. In DNA form, the CDR3 reads TGTGCCAGCAGTGTATTGGCGGGGGGGAAAGAGACCCAGTACTTC. Protein sequence: CASSVLAGGKETQYF.

The CDR3 sequence: CAIRGDDRGPGELFF. The CDR3, as DNA: TGTGCCATAAGGGGGGATGACAGGGGCCCCGGGGAGCTGTTTTTT. The chain links TRBV10-3 to TRBJ2-2; 8 bases fit TRBD1. The ends lost 9 bases at V and 6 bases at J; junction bases unmatched: 12. The V gene's germline CDR1 is ENHRY and CDR2 SYGVKD. CDR3 length equals 15 residues.

The V and J genes are TRBV7-9 and TRBJ2-5; 13 positions agree with TRBD2. V lost 5 bases and J lost 3; bases outside the gene matches: 3. This CDR3 spans 15 amino acids. Looked up from germline, CDR1 is SEHNR and CDR2 is FQNEAQ (reference sequence). The CDR3 region is CASSPGLAGEETQYF. The CDR3 region has the DNA TGTGCCAGCAGCCCCGGACTAGCGGGGGAAGAGACCCAGTACTTC.

This chain uses TRBV6-5 with TRBJ2-3; D not certain. Germline-derived CDR1 and CDR2 are MNHEY and SVGAGI. V was shortened by 0 bases and J by 2 bases, with 6 bases between the two germline ends. The length of the CDR3 is 14 residues. The CDR3 nucleotides read TGTGCCAGCAGTTACTCCCCTACCACAGATACGCAGTATTTT. It specifies CASSYSPTTDTQYF.

V and J are TRBV28 and TRBJ1-2; D is undetermined. The germline V gene has CDR1 MDHEN and CDR2 SYDVKM. Deletions cut 3 bases from V and 2 bases from J, with 13 bases between. This CDR3 has 15 amino acids. CDR3 DNA: TGTGCCAGCAGTTTGGGAAAGGCGGGAAACTATGGCTACACCTTC. Residues: CASSLGKAGNYGYTF.

The chain joins TRBV5-1 to TRBJ1-1; TRBD1 aligns across 7 bases. CDR1 and CDR2 (germline): SGHRS, YFSETQ. V lost 0 bases and J lost 8; bases outside the gene matches: 4. This CDR3 region has 13 residues. CDR3 DNA: TGCGCCAGCAGCTTGGAGTCGGACAGGGAAGCTTTCTTT. This encodes CASSLESDREAFF.

This rearrangement joins TRBV9 to TRBJ1-1; D perhaps matches TRBD1 (5 bases). Germline-derived CDR1 and CDR2 are SGDLS and YYNGEE. The CDR3 extends over 14 amino acids. V lost 2 bases and J 6 bases, leaving 14 bases between the germline ends. CDR3 in amino acids: CASSVQGYISEAFF. The CDR3 coding sequence is TGTGCCAGCAGCGTCCAGGGTTATATCTCTGAAGCTTTCTTT.

V and J are TRBV30 and TRBJ2-5, with D possibly TRBD1 on 5 matching bases. V was pared by 0 bases and J by 4 bases, with 9 bases between. The germline gives CDR1 GTSNPN, CDR2 SVGIG (reference sequence). The CDR3 length is 13 residues. CDR3 DNA sequence: TGTGCCTGGAGTGTACGTAGGGGAGAGACCCAGTACTTC. Amino acid sequence: CAWSVRRGETQYF.

The chain has TRBV4-2 and TRBJ2-1; D is uncertain. CDR3 size: 13 residues. The V end lost 3 bases, the J end lost 3 bases, and 6 bases lay between the germline ends. The germline V gene encodes CDR1 LGHNA and CDR2 YNFKEQ. This chain's CDR3 is CASSHPGYNEQFF. CDR3 in DNA: TGTGCCAGCAGCCATCCGGGCTACAATGAGCAGTTCTTC.

The V gene is TRBV6-6, the J gene TRBJ2-7; D is unresolved. There are 14 residues in the CDR3. The ends were cut back, 5 bases at V and 0 bases at J, with 11 bases in the middle. Germline CDR1 is MNHNY and CDR2 is SVGAGI (reference sequence). CDR3 nucleotide sequence: TGTGCCAGCAGTCCGGGTATTCCCTCCTACGAGCAGTACTTC. Translating gives CASSPGIPSYEQYF.

The V call is TRBV29-1, the J call TRBJ1-1; D might be TRBD1 (6 bases). Germline lookup yields CDR1 SQVTM and CDR2 ANQGSEA. V was pared by 6 bases and J by 6 bases, with 17 bases between. The CDR3 sequence is 13 residues long. The CDR3 bases are TGCAGCGTGGGGGCAGGGAGTAGCGCTGAAGCTTTCTTT. Its protein is CSVGAGSSAEAFF.

This chain uses TRBV27 with TRBJ1-1; the match to TRBD1 covers 12 bases. CDR3 length equals 17 residues. The junction had 14 bases not matched to a gene; V was cut back by 9 bases and J by 3 bases. The germline V gene encodes CDR1 MNHEY and CDR2 SMNVEV (reference sequence). Here the CDR3 reads CASGEGQGAVKYTEAFF. The CDR3 DNA reads TGTGCCAGTGGAGAGGGACAGGGGGCTGTAAAGTACACTGAAGCTTTCTTT.

The V and J genes are TRBV5-1 and TRBJ2-2, with 10 bases matching TRBD1. CDR1 SGHRS and CDR2 YFSETQ come from the germline V gene. The V gene end was trimmed by 1 base and the J gene end by 7 bases; junction bases not matched to a gene: 13. The CDR3 runs 18 residues. The CDR3, as DNA: TGCGCCAGCAGCTTGCCATCGACCGGGACAGGGGTGAACGGGGAGCTGTTTTTT. Its protein is CASSLPSTGTGVNGELFF.

The chain recombines TRBV19 with TRBJ1-1; 8 bases line up with TRBD1. V was clipped by 6 bases and J by 7 bases; unmatched bases: 1. CDR3 length: 11 amino acids. The germline CDR1 and CDR2 sequences are LNHDA and SQIVND (reference sequence). The chain's CDR3 is CASSRGREAFF. The CDR3 DNA reads TGTGCCAGTAGCAGGGGGCGTGAAGCTTTCTTT.

The gene calls are TRBV9 and TRBJ1-2, with a weak D call TRBD1 (5 bases). The CDR3 extends over 17 amino acids. Germline values: CDR1 SGDLS, CDR2 YYNGEE. With 0 bases removed from V and 3 bases from J, the gap between germline ends came to 18 bases. The CDR3 is CASSVAVGGRQDYGYTF. CDR3 DNA sequence: TGTGCCAGCAGCGTAGCCGTGGGGGGTCGACAAGACTATGGCTACACCTTC.